This T cell receptor beta chain came from a study of a mutant IDH1 vaccine in newly diagnosed glioma. Here immunoSEQ multiplex PCR was the method, and the copy in TCRdb shows in-frame clones only, minus some. This table has approximately 44,000 clones, 60% to 85% appearing once. Germline-derived CDR1 and CDR2 are MNHEY and SMNVEV (reference sequence). The V end was cut by 3 bases, the J end by 7 bases, with 6 bases between. The CDR3 contains 11 residues. A note on this clone: As yet, its antigen is unknown.

The sample's time point: week 35, safety follow-up. Vaccinated patients received 300 ug of mutant IDH1 20-mer peptide per dose, with topical imiquimod. Eight vaccine injections were given to patients in weeks 1, 3, 5, 7, 11, 15, 19 and 23. The receptor was isolated from a man in his forties or fifties with glioma. The rearrangement links TRBV27 to TRBJ1-2; no clear D gene. The sequences come from PBMCs, collected from a glioma patient whose treatment included an IDH1 peptide vaccine. The CDR3 is CASSLKVGYTF. CDR3 DNA sequence: TGTGCCAGCAGTTTGAAGGTTGGCTACACCTTC.